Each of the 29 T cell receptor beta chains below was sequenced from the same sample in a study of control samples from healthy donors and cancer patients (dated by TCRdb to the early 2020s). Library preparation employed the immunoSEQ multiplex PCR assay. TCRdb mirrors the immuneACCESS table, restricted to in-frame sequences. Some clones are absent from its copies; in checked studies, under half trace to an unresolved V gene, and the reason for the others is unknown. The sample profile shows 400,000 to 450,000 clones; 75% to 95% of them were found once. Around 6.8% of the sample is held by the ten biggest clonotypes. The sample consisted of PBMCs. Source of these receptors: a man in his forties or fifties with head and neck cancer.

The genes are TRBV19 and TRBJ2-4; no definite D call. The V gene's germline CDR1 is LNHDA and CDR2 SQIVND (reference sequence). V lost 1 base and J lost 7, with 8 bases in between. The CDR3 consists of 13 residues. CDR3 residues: CASSIGGWNIQYF. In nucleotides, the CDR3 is TGTGCCAGTAGTATAGGGGGTTGGAACATTCAGTACTTC.

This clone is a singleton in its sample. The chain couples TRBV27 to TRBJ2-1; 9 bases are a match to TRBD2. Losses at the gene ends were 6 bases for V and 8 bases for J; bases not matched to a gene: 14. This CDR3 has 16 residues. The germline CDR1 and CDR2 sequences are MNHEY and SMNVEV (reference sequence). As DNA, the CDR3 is TGTGCCAGCAGCCTCTATGCGGGAGGGAAGTCGGATGAGCAGTTCTTC. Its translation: CASSLYAGGKSDEQFF.

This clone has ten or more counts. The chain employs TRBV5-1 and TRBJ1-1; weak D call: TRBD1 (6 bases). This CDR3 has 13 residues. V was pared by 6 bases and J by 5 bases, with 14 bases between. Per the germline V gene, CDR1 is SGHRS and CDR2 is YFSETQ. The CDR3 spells CASISPGETEAFF. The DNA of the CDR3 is TGCGCCAGCATCTCCCCAGGGGAGACTGAAGCTTTCTTT.

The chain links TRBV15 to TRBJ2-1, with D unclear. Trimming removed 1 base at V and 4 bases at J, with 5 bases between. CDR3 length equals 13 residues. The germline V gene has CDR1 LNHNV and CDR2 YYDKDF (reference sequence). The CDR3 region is CATSRAVYNEQFF. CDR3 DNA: TGTGCCACCAGCAGAGCAGTTTACAATGAGCAGTTCTTC.

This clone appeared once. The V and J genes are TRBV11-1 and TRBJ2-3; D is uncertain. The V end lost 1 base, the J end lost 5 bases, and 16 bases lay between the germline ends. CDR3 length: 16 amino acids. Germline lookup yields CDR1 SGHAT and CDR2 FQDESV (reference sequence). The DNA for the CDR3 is TGTGCCAGCAGCTTAGACAACTCGGGTTTCGGAGATACGCAGTATTTT. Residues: CASSLDNSGFGDTQYF.

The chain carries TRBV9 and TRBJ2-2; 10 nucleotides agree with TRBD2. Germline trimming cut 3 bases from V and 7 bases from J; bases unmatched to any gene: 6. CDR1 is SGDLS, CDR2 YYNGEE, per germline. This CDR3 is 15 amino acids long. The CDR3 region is CASSGAGGRNGELFF. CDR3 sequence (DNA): TGTGCCAGCAGCGGAGCGGGGGGGCGTAACGGGGAGCTGTTTTTT.

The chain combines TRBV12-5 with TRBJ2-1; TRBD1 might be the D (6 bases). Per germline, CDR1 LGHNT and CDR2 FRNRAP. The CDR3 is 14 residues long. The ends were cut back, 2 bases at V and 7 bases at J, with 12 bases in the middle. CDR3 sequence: CASGLMGAWNEQFF. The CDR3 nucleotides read TGTGCTAGTGGTTTGATGGGGGCGTGGAATGAGCAGTTCTTC.

The chain's CDR3 is CATSRDRTDETQYF. The DNA for the CDR3 is TGTGCCACCAGCAGAGATAGGACAGACGAGACCCAGTACTTC. The chain recombines TRBV15 with TRBJ2-5, with a weak D call TRBD1 (6 bases). This CDR3 region has 14 residues. V gave up 0 bases and J gave up 5 bases, with 10 bases separating them. Germline V CDR1 and CDR2: LNHNV, YYDKDF (reference sequence).

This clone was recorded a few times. Written as DNA, the CDR3 is TGCGCCAGCAGTGACTACAGGGGCACAGATACGCAGTATTTT. Amino acid sequence: CASSDYRGTDTQYF. The chain carries TRBV10-2 and TRBJ2-3; tentative D call: TRBD1 (6 bases). This CDR3 spans 14 amino acids. Germline V lookup: CDR1 WSHSY, CDR2 SAAADI. The V gene lost 3 bases and the J gene lost 1 base, with 8 bases spanning the gap.

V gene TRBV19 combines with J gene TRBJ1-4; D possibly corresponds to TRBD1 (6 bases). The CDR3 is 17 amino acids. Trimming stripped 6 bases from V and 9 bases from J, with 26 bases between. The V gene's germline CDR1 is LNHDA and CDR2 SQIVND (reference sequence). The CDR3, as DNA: TGTGCCAGTAGCCCCTCAGGGGAATCGGATCTATGGAAAAAACTGTTTTTT. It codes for CASSPSGESDLWKKLFF.

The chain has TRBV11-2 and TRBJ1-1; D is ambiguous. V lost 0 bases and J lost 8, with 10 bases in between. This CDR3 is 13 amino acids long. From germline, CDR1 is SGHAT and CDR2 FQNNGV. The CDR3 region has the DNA TGTGCCAGCAGCTTAGATCAGTCTGGGGAAGCTTTCTTT. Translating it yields CASSLDQSGEAFF.

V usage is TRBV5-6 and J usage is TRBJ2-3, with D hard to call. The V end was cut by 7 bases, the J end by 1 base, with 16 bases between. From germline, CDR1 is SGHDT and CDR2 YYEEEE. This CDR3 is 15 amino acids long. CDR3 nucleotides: TGTGCCAGCCAACCCCTAATGTCACGCACAGATACGCAGTATTTT. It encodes CASQPLMSRTDTQYF. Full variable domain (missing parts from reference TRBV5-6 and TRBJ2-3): DAGVTQSPTHLIKTRGQQVTLRCSPKSGHDTVSWYQQALGQGPQFIFQYYEEEERQRGNFPDRFSGHQFPNYSSELNVNALLLGDSALYLCASQPLMSRTDTQYFGPGTRLTVL.

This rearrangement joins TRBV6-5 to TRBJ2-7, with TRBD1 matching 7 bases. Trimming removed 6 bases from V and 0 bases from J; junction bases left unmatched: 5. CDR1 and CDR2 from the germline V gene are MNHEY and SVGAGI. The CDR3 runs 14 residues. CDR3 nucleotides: TGTGCCAGCAGCCGGGGACAGAGCTCCTACGAGCAGTACTTC. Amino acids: CASSRGQSSYEQYF.

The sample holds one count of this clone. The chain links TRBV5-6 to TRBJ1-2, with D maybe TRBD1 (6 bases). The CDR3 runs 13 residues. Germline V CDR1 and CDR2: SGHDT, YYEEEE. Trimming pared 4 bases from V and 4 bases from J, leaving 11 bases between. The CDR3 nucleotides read TGTGCCAGCAGCGTCGGACAGAGCTATGGCTACACCTTC. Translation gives CASSVGQSYGYTF.

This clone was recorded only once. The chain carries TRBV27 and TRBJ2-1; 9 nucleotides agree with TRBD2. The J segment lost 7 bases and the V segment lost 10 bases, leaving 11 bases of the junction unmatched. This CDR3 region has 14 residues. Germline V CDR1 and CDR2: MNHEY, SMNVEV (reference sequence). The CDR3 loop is CATNPSGMGNEQFF. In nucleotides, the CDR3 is TGTGCCACGAACCCTAGCGGGATGGGGAATGAGCAGTTCTTC.

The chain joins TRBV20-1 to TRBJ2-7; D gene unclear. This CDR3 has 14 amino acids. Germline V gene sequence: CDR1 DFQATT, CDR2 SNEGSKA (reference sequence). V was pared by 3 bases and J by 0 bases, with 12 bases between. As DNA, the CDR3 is TGCAGTGCTAGTTTAAGAGAGAGCTCCTACGAGCAGTACTTC. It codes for CSASLRESSYEQYF.

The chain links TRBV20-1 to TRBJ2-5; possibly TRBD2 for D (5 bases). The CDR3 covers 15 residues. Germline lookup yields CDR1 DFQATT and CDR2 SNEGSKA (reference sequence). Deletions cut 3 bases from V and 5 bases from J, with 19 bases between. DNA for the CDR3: TGCAGTGCTAGTACGACGGGGAATACCGCGGAGACCCAGTACTTC. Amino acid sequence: CSASTTGNTAETQYF.

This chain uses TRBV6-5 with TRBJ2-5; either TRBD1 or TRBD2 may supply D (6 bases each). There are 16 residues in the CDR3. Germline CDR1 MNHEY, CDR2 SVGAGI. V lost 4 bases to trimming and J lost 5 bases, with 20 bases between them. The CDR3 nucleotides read TGTGCCAGCAGTTTGGGGGGCCGAGTCGGAGGGGAGACCCAGTACTTC. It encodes CASSLGGRVGGETQYF.

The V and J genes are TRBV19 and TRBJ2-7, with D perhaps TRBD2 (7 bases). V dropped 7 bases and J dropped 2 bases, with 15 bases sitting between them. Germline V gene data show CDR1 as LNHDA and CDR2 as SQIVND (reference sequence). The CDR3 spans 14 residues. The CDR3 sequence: CASTSGEGPYEQYF. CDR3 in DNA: TGTGCCAGTACCTCAGGGGAGGGGCCCTACGAGCAGTACTTC.

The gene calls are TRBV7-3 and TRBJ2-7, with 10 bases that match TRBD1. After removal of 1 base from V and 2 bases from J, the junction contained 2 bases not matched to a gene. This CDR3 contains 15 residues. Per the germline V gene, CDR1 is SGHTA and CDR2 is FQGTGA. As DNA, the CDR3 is TGTGCCAGCAGCTTAAGGGGACAGGGGACCTACGAGCAGTACTTC. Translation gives CASSLRGQGTYEQYF.

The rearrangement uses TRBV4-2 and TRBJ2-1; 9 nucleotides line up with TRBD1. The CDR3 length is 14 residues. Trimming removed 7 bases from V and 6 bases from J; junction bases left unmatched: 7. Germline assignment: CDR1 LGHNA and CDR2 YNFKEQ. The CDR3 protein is CASTRDREANEQFF. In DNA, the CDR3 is TGTGCCAGCACCAGGGACAGGGAGGCCAATGAGCAGTTCTTC.

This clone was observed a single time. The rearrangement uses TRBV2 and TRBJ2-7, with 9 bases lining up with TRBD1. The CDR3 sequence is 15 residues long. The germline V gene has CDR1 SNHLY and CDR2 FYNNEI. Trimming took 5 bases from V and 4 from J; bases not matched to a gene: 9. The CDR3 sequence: CASSLLDRGRYEQYF. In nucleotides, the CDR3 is TGTGCCAGCAGTTTATTGGACAGGGGAAGGTACGAGCAGTACTTC.

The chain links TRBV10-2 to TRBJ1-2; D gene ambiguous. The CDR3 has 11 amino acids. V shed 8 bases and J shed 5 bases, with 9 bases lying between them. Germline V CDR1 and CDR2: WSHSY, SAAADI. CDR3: CASLFLYGYTF. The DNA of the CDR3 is TGCGCCAGCCTCTTCCTTTATGGCTACACCTTC.

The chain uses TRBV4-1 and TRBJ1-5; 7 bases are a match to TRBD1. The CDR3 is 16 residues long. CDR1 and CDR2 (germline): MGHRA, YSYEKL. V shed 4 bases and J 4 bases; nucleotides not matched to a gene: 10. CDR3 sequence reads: CASSPGGMTDNQPQHF. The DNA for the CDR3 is TGCGCCAGCAGCCCAGGGGGTATGACAGATAATCAGCCCCAGCATTTT.

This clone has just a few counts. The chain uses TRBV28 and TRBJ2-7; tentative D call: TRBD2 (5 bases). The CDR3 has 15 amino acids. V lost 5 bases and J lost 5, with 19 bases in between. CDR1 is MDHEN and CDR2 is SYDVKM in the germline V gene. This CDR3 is CASSEIGEVLHEQYF. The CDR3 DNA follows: TGTGCCAGCAGTGAAATCGGGGAAGTTCTCCACGAGCAGTACTTC.

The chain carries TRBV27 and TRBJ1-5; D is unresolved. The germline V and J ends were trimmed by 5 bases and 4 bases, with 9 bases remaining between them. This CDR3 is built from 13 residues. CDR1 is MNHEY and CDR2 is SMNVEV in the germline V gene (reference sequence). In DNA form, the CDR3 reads TGTGCCAGCAGTCTGATTCGGAATCAGCCCCAGCATTTT. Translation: CASSLIRNQPQHF.

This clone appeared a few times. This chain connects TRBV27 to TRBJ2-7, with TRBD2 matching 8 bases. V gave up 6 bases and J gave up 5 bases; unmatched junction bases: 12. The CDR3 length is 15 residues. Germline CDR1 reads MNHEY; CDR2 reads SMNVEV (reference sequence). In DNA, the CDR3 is TGTGCCAGCAGCTATCGGGAGGGAGAGGGCCACGAGCAGTACTTC. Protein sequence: CASSYREGEGHEQYF.

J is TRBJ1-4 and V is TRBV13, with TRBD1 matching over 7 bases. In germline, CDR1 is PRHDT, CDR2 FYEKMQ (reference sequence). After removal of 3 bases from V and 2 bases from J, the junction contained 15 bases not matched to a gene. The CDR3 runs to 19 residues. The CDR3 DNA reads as TGTGCCAGCAGCTTTTATGAATGGACAGGCCGAGGCACTAATGAAAAACTGTTTTTT. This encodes CASSFYEWTGRGTNEKLFF. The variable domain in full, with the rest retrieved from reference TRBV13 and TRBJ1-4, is AAGVIQSPRHLIKEKRETATLKCYPIPRHDTVYWYQQGPGQDPQFLISFYEKMQSDKGSIPDRFSAQQFSDYHSELNMSSLELGDSALYFCASSFYEWTGRGTNEKLFFGSGTQLSVL.

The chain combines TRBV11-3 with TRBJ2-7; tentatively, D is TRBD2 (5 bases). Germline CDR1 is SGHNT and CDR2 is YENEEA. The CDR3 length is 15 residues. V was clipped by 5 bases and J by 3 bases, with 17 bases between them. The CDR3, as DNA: TGTGCCAGCAGCCCTAAGAAGGTCGGAGGCTACGAGCAGTACTTC. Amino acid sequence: CASSPKKVGGYEQYF.